This T cell receptor beta chain was retrieved from a study of PD-L1 blockade in urothelial cancer (dated by TCRdb to the late 2010s). A note on the overall study: Therapy was started around 2014 for all patients, and atezolizumab 1,200 mg was administered intravenously every 3 weeks. About 90% of the roughly 29 patients were males with bladder-origin urothelial cancer, and about 60% of the 29 reported a prior smoking history. Patients had an ECOG performance status of 0 or 1 and had received between 0 and 3 prior chemotherapy regimens. Blood samples were analyzed 3 weeks after the start of treatment (second dose) and 6 weeks after the start of treatment. A median of about 140,000 T cells and fewer than 85,000 unique TCRs was obtained from blood samples, and a median clonality of around 0.072 was observed. An exploratory multi-omic analysis was conducted of the somatic, immune and clinical correlates of response to PD-L1 blockade with atezolizumab in urothelial cancer. Pretreatment tumor samples, along with matched peripheral blood serially collected before and after atezolizumab treatment, were subjected to TCR sequencing. Durable clinical benefit meant progression-free survival longer than 6 months, and TCR features were also tested against progression-free and overall survival. Whole exome sequencing and RNA sequencing of pretreatment tumors were performed alongside TCR sequencing in the same patients. Eight to ten patients achieved durable clinical benefit and about 19 did not. Around 30 patients had pretreatment blood TCR-seq, about 25 had at least one posttreatment blood collection, and about 25 had tumor TCR-seq. Findings and caveats that apply to the study as a whole: A pretreatment peripheral blood TCR clonality below the median was linked to improved progression-free and overall survival. Among patients with durable benefit, tumor-associated TCR clones showed greater expansion in peripheral blood 3 weeks after treatment started (n ≈ 20, p = 0.022). Because of the small sample size (n of about 29) and the many exploratory analyses performed, the results are intended to be regarded as hypothesis-generating.

Details on this clone: Its cognate antigen has yet to be identified. One base away there is no much larger clone; base qualities are not given.

As encoded in the germline V gene (reference sequence), CDR1 is GTSNPN while CDR2 is SVGIG. From the cysteine up to the phenylalanine, the CDR3 has a length of 12 residues. Here the CDR3 DNA is all that survives: 36 bases in frame from base 1. The V and J ends are trimmed by 0 bases and 10 bases, leaving 12 bases between them. The cohort included some 30 patients with locally advanced or metastatic urothelial carcinoma who were treated at Memorial Sloan Kettering on a trial protocol. Peripheral blood mononuclear cells were collected pretreatment and during treatment, at between 1 and 8 total time points per patient. The Qiagen DNeasy Blood extraction kit was used to purify genomic DNA from total PBMCs and tumor samples. PBMCs were collected pretreatment and during treatment and were isolated and stored as previously described. To estimate absolute template abundance from read counts, synthetic TCR analog templates were spiked into each PCR. The immunoSEQ assay was used to amplify TCRbeta CDR3 regions from genomic DNA with bias-controlled V and J gene primers. Rearranged TCRbeta segments were sequenced at approximately 20X coverage. Per the authors' processing: Sequencing errors were corrected by clustering, and CDR3s were annotated against IMGT so that V, D and J genes could be assigned. Downstream analyses used only productive TCRbeta rearrangements, leaving out any out-of-frame or stop-codon sequences. Clonality was calculated as one minus the Shannon entropy normalized by the log of the number of unique productive sequences. Clones differing between time points or between blood and tumor were identified using Fisher's exact test with Benjamini-Hochberg correction, with an adjusted p below 0.01 applied as the threshold. TCRdb carries this immuneACCESS record with in-frame sequences only. Its versions omit some clonotypes, under half of them owing to an unresolved V gene in the studies checked, with the rest unexplained. V and J calls and clone size follow that table, whereas D and trimming were derived from the DNA. Present in this sample are around 100,000 clones, 91% of which were seen just once. The biggest ten clones account for 0.7% to 0.95% of the sample.

The sequence is built from TRBV30 and TRBJ1-2, with the D segment identity uncertain. This material consisted of PBMCs, taken around atezolizumab (anti-PD-L1) treatment. The TCR sequence derives from a woman aged 80 or older with urothelial cancer. The CDR3 reads CAWSVRSKIYTF. The sequenced DNA: TGTGCCTGGAGTGTGCGGAGTAAAATCTACACCTTC.